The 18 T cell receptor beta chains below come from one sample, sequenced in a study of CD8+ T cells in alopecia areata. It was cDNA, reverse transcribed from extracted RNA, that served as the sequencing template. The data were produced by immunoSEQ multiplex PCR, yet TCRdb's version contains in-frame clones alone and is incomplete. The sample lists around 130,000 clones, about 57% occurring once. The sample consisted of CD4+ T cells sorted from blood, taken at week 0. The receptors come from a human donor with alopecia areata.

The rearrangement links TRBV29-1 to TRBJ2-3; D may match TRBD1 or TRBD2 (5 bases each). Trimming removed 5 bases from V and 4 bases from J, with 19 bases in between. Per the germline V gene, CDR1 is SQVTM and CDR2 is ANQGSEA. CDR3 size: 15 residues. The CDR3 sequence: CSVSGTRFAPDTQYF. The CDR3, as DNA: TGCAGCGTTTCCGGGACCCGCTTTGCCCCAGATACGCAGTATTTT.

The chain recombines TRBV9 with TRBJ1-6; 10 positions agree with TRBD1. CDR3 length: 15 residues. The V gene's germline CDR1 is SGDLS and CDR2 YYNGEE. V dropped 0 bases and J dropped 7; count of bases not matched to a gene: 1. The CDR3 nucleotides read TGTGCCAGCAGCGTAGAGGGACAGGGGAATTCACCCCTCCACTTT. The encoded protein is CASSVEGQGNSPLHF.

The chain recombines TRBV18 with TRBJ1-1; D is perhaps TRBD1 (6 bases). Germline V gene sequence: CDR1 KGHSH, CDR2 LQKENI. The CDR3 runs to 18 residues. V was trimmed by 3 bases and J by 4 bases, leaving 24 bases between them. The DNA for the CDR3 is TGTGCCAGCTCACCCCGCCGGGAGGGGGATGAGTCGGGCACTGAAGCTTTCTTT. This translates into CASSPRREGDESGTEAFF.

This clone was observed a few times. The CDR3 nucleotides are TGCGCCAGCAGATCCCAAGAGACCCAGTACTTC. Translation gives CASRSQETQYF. This chain uses TRBV5-1 with TRBJ2-5; D is ambiguous. V was trimmed by 5 bases and J by 1 base, leaving 3 bases between them. The CDR3 spans 11 residues. The germline V gene has CDR1 SGHRS and CDR2 YFSETQ. Full variable domain (remainder filled in from reference TRBV5-1 and TRBJ2-5): KAGVTQTPRYLIKTRGQQVTLSCSPISGHRSVSWYQQTPGQGLQFLFEYFSETQRNKGNFPGRFSGRQFSNSRSEMNVSTLELGDSALYLCASRSQETQYFGPGTRLLVL.

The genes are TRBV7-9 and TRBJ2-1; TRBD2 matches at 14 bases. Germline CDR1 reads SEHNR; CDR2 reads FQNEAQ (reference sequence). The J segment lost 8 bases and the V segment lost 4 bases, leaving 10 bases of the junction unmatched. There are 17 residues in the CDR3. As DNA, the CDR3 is TGTGCCAGCAGCTCGCTTAGACTAGCGGGGGGGCATGATGAGCAGTTCTTC. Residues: CASSSLRLAGGHDEQFF.

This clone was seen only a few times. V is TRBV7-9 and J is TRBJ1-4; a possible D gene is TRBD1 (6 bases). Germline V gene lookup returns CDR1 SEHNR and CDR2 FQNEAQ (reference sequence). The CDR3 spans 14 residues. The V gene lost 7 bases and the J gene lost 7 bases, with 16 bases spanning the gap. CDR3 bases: TGTGCCAGCACCCGGGCAGGGGAGGCTGAAAAACTGTTTTTT. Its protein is CASTRAGEAEKLFF.

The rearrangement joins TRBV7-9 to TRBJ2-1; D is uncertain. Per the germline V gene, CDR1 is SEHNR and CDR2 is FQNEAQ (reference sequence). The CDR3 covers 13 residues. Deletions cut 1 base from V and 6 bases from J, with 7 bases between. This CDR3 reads CASSLVAFNEQFF. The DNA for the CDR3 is TGTGCCAGCAGCTTAGTTGCGTTCAATGAGCAGTTCTTC.

The CDR3 sequence is CASSGSMRVNTEAFF. The CDR3 nucleotides read TGTGCCAGCAGTGGGTCGATGAGGGTGAACACTGAAGCTTTCTTT. The chain is built from TRBV2 and TRBJ1-1; D uncertain. The CDR3 totals 15 residues. Germline V gives CDR1 SNHLY, CDR2 FYNNEI. V was cut by 4 bases and J by 0 bases, with 12 bases left in between.

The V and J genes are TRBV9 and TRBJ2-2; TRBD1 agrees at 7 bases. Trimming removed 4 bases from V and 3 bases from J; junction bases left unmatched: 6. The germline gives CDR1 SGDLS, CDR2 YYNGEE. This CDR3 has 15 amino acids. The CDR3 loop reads CASSFSTGDTGELFF. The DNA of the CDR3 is TGTGCCAGCAGCTTTTCCACAGGGGACACCGGGGAGCTGTTTTTT.

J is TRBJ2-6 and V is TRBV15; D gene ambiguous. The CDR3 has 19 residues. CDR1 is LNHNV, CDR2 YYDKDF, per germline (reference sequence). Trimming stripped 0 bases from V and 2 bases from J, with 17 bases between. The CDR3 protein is CATSRDFFTAGTGANVLTF. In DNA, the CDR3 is TGTGCCACCAGCAGAGACTTCTTTACAGCAGGTACTGGGGCCAACGTCCTGACTTTC.

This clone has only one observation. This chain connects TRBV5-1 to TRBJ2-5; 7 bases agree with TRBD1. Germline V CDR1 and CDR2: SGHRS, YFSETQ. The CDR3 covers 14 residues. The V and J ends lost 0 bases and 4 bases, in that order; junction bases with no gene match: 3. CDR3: CASSLEGTVETQYF. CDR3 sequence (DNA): TGCGCCAGCAGCTTGGAGGGGACAGTAGAGACCCAGTACTTC.

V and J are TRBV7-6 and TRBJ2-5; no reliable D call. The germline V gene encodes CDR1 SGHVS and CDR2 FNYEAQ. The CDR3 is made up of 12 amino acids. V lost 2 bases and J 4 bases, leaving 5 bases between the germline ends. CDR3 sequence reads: CASSLSRETQYF. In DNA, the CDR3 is TGTGCCAGCAGCTTATCAAGAGAGACCCAGTACTTC.

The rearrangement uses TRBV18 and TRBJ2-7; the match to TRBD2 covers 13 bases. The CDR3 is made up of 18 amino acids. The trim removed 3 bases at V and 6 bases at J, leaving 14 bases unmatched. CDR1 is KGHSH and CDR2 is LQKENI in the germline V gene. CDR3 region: CASSPEAVTGLAGAEQYF. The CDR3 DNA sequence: TGTGCCAGCTCACCCGAAGCGGTTACAGGACTAGCGGGAGCCGAGCAGTACTTC.

CDR3 nucleotide sequence: TGTGCCAGCAGCTTAGAGAGACTAGCGGTATCCTACGAGCAGTACTTC. Translating gives CASSLERLAVSYEQYF. This chain links TRBV11-2 with TRBJ2-7; 9 nucleotides align to TRBD2. This CDR3 contains 16 residues. Germline CDR1 SGHAT, CDR2 FQNNGV. Unmatched junction bases numbered 4, after V lost 0 bases and J lost 1 base.

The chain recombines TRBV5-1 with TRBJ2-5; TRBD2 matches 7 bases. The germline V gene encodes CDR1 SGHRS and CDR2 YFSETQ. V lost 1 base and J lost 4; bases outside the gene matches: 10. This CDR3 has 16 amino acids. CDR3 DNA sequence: TGCGCCAGCAGCTTGTATCTCGCGGGGGAGGGAGAGACCCAGTACTTC. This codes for CASSLYLAGEGETQYF.

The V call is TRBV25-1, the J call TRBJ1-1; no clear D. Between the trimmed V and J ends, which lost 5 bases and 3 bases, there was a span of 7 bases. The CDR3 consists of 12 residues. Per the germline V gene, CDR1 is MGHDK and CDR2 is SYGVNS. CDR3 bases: TGTGCCAGCAGTATGGGGTACACTGAAGCTTTCTTT. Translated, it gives CASSMGYTEAFF.

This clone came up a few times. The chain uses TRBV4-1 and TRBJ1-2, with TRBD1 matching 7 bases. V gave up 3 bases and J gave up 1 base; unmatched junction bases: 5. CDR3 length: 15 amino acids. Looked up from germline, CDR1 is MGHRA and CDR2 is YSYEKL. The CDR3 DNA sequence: TGCGCCAGCAGCCACCTGGACAGGCTTAACTATGGCTACACCTTC. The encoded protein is CASSHLDRLNYGYTF.

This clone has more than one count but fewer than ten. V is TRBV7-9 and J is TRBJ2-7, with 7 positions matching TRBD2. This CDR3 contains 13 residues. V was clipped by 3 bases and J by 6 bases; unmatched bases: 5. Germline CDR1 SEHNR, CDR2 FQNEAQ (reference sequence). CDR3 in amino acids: CASSLRLAVEQYF. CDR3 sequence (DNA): TGTGCCAGCAGCTTGCGGCTAGCGGTCGAGCAGTACTTC.